This T cell receptor beta chain was observed in a study of blood T cells in healthy people across ages. Overall study findings and caveats: The study lacked donor CMV status, which possibly confounded expanded clonotype changes. Researchers said unsorted PBMCs prevented a conclusive naive versus antigen-experienced comparison.

Every donor provided 9.5 to 10 milliliters of peripheral blood. Sample-barcoded 5' priming and a J-beta primer mix drove a second PCR of about 6 to 12 cycles. Each CDR3 protein gets one entry after TCRdb re-called the 5' RACE reads with MiXCR. The sample includes fewer than 750,000 distinct CDR3 sequences, roughly half of them seen just once. This clonotype was counted a few times. Its antigen is not identified. With V trimmed by 0 bases and J by 0 bases, 10 bases remained unmatched. The CDR3 spans 19 residues. The germline V gene encodes CDR1 SGDLS and CDR2 YYNGEE. Sequenced input: blood. This chain connects TRBV9 to TRBJ1-4, with TRBD1 matching 8 bases. The receptor was derived from a woman older than 75 in good health. CDR3 nucleotide sequence: TGTGCCAGCAGCGTAGTCGACAGGGGACCTCTCGCAACTAATGAAAAACTGTTTTTT. Translation gives CASSVVDRGPLATNEKLFF.